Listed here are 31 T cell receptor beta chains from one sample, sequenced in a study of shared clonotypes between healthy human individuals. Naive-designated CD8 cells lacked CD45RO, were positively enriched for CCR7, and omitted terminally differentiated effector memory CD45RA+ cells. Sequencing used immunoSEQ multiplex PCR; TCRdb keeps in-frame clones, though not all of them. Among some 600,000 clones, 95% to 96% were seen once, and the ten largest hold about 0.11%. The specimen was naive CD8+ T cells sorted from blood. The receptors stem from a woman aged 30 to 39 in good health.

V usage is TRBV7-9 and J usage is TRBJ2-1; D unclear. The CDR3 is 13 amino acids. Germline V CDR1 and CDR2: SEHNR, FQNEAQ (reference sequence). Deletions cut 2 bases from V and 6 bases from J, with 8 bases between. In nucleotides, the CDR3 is TGTGCCAGCAGCTTATATCATGGCAATGAGCAGTTCTTC. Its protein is CASSLYHGNEQFF.

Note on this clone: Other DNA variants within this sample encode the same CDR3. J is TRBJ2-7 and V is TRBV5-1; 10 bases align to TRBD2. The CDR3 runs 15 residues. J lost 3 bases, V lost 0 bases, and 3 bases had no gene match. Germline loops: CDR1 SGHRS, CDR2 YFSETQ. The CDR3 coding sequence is TGCGCCAGCAGCTTGGTAGCTAGCGGGAGCTACGAGCAGTACTTC. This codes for CASSLVASGSYEQYF.

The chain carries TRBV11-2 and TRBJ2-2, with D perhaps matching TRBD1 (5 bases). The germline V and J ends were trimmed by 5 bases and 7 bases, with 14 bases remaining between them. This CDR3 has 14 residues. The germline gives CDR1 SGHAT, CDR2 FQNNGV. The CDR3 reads CASSRDAGNGELFF. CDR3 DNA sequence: TGTGCCAGCAGCAGAGACGCAGGGAACGGGGAGCTGTTTTTT.

The CDR3 is CASSLTSGRAGGQFF. DNA for the CDR3: TGCGCCAGCAGCTTGACTAGCGGGAGGGCCGGAGGACAGTTCTTC. This rearrangement joins TRBV5-1 to TRBJ2-1; TRBD2 matches 13 bases. The CDR3 has 15 residues. V lost 1 base, J lost 13 bases, and 8 bases stayed unmatched. Per germline, CDR1 SGHRS and CDR2 YFSETQ. The complete variable domain, with remaining parts taken from reference TRBV5-1 and TRBJ2-1, reads KAGVTQTPRYLIKTRGQQVTLSCSPISGHRSVSWYQQTPGQGLQFLFEYFSETQRNKGNFPGRFSGRQFSNSRSEMNVSTLELGDSALYLCASSLTSGRAGGQFFGPGTRLTVL.

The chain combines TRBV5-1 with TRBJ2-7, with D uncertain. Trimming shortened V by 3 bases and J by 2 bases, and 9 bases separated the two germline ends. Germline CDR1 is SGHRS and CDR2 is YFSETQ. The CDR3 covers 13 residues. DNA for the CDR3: TGCGCCAGCAGCTGGAGTCCGCCCTACGAGCAGTACTTC. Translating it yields CASSWSPPYEQYF.

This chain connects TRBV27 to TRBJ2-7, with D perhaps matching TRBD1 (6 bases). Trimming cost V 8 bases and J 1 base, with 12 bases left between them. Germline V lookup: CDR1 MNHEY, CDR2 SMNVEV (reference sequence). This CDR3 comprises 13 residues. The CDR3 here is CASAGGLSYEQYF. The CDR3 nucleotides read TGTGCCAGCGCTGGGGGCCTATCCTACGAGCAGTACTTC.

This CDR3 is CASSFQIRGGEQYF. CDR3 DNA sequence: TGTGCCAGCAGTTTCCAAATTAGAGGAGGGGAGCAGTACTTC. The J gene is TRBJ2-7, the V gene TRBV27, with D possibly TRBD2 on 6 matching bases. CDR3 length: 14 amino acids. Germline lookup yields CDR1 MNHEY and CDR2 SMNVEV (reference sequence). V lost 3 bases and J lost 7, with 16 bases in between.

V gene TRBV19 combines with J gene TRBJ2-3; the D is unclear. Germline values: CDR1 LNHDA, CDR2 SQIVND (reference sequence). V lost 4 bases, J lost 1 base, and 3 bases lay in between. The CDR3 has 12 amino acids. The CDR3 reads CASSTRTDTQYF. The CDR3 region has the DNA TGTGCCAGTAGTACTCGCACAGATACGCAGTATTTT.

The DNA for the CDR3 is TGCGCCAGCAGCTTGGTCGGAGCGGGAGGGGAGGAGCAGTACTTC. This sequence encodes CASSLVGAGGEEQYF. The chain recombines TRBV5-1 with TRBJ2-7, with 10 nucleotides matching TRBD2. The CDR3 totals 15 residues. Germline lookup yields CDR1 SGHRS and CDR2 YFSETQ. V lost 0 bases, J lost 7 bases, and 7 bases stayed unmatched. The variable domain in full, with the rest retrieved from reference TRBV5-1 and TRBJ2-7, is KAGVTQTPRYLIKTRGQQVTLSCSPISGHRSVSWYQQTPGQGLQFLFEYFSETQRNKGNFPGRFSGRQFSNSRSEMNVSTLELGDSALYLCASSLVGAGGEEQYFGPGTRLTVT.

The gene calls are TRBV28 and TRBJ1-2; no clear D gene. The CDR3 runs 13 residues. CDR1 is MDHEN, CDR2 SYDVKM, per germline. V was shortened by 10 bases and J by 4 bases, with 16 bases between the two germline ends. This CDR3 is CAIEHGNSYGYTF. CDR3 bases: TGTGCCATAGAGCACGGCAACTCCTATGGCTACACCTTC.

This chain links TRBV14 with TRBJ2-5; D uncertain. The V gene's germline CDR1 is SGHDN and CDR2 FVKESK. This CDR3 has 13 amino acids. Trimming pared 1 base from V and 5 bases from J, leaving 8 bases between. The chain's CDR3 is CASSQGPLETQYF. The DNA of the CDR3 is TGTGCCAGCAGCCAAGGGCCCTTGGAGACCCAGTACTTC. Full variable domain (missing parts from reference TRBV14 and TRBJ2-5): EAGVTQFPSHSVIEKGQTVTLRCDPISGHDNLYWYRRVMGKEIKFLLHFVKESKQDESGMPNNRFLAERTGGTYSTLKVQPAELEDSGVYFCASSQGPLETQYFGPGTRLLVL.

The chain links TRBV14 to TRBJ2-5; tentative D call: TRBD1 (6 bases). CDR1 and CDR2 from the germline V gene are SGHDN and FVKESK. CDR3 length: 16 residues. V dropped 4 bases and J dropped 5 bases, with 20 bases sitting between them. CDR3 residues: CASSPWGRGTAETQYF. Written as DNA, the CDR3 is TGTGCCAGCAGCCCCTGGGGCAGGGGCACGGCGGAGACCCAGTACTTC.

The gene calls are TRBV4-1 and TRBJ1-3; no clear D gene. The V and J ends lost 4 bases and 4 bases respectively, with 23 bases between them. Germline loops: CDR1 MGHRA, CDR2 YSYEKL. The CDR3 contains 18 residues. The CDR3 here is CASSPGLAGKILGNTIYF. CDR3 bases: TGCGCCAGCAGCCCGGGTTTGGCGGGCAAAATACTGGGAAACACCATATATTTT.

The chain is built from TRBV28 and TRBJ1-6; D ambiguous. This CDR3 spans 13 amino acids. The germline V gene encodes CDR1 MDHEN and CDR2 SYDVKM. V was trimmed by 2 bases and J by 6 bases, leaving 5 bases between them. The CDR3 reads CASSLLVNSPLHF. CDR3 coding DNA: TGTGCCAGCAGTTTACTGGTTAATTCACCCCTCCACTTT.

The CDR3 sequence is CASSLGETQYF. DNA for the CDR3: TGTGCCAGCAGCTTGGGGGAGACCCAGTACTTC. The chain carries TRBV11-3 and TRBJ2-5; no reliable D call. This CDR3 region has 11 residues. The ends were cut back, 3 bases at V and 5 bases at J, with 4 bases in the middle. CDR1 is SGHNT and CDR2 is YENEEA in the germline V gene.

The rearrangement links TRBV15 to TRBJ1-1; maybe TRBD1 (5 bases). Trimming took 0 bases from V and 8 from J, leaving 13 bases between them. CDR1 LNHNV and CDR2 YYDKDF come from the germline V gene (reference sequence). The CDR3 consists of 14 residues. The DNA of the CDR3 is TGTGCCACCAGCAGAGATTTTTCCAGGGACGAAGCTTTCTTT. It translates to CATSRDFSRDEAFF.

CDR3 in amino acids: CASRTGQPTDTQYF. The CDR3 region has the DNA TGTGCCAGCAGGACGGGACAGCCCACAGATACGCAGTATTTT. The chain recombines TRBV27 with TRBJ2-3; 7 bases line up with TRBD1. V was pared by 6 bases and J by 2 bases, with 5 bases of the junction left unmatched. CDR1 MNHEY and CDR2 SMNVEV come from the germline V gene (reference sequence). The CDR3 contains 14 residues.

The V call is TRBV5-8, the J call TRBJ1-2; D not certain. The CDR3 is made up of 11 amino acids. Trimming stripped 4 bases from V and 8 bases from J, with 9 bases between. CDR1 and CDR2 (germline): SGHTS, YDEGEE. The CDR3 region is CASSPDLGYTF. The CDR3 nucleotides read TGTGCCAGCAGCCCCGATCTGGGCTACACCTTC.

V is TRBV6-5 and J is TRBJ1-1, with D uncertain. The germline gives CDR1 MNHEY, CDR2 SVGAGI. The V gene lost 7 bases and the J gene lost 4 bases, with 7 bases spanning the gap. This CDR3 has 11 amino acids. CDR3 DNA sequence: TGTGCCAGCACCCTCGGCACTGAAGCTTTCTTT. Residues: CASTLGTEAFF.

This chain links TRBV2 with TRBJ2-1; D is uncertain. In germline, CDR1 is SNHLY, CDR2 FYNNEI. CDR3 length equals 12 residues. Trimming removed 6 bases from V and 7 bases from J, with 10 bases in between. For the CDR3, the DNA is TGTGCCAGCAGCCGTCCCAGGAATGAGCAGTTCTTC. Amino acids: CASSRPRNEQFF.

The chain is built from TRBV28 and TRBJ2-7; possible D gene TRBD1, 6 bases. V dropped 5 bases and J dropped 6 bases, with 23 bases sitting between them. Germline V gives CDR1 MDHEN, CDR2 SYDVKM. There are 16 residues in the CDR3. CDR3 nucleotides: TGTGCCAGCAGTCCCCAGGTTGATAGGGGGAGCGGCGAGCAGTACTTC. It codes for CASSPQVDRGSGEQYF.

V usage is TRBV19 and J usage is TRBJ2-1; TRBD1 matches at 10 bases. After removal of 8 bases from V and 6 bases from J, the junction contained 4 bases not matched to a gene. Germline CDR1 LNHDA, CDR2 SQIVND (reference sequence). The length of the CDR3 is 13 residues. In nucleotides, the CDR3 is TGTGCCAGTTGGGACAGGGGTTTCAATGAGCAGTTCTTC. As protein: CASWDRGFNEQFF.

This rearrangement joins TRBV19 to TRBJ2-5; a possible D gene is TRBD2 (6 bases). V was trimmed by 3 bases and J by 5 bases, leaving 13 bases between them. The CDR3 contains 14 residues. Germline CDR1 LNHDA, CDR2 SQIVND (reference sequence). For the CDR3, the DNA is TGTGCCAGTAGTATGCCGGGAGATGTTGAGACCCAGTACTTC. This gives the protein CASSMPGDVETQYF.

The chain's CDR3 is CASSYSEGFGTQYF. The CDR3 DNA reads as TGTGCCAGCAGTTACTCGGAGGGGTTCGGTACGCAGTATTTT. The J gene is TRBJ2-3, the V gene TRBV6-6, with TRBD2 as a possible D gene (6 bases). Deletions cut 0 bases from V and 8 bases from J, with 12 bases between. The CDR3 consists of 14 residues. Germline V gene sequence: CDR1 MNHNY, CDR2 SVGAGI (reference sequence).

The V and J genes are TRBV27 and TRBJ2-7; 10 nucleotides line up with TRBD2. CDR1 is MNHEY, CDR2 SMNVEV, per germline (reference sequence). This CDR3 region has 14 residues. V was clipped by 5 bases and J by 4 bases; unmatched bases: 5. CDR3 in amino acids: CASSVSGRGYEQYF. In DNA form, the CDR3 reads TGTGCCAGCAGTGTCAGCGGGAGGGGTTACGAGCAGTACTTC.

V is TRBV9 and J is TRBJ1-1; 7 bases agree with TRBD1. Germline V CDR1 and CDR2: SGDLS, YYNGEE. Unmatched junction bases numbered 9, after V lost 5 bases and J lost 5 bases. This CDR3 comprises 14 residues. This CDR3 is CASSEQGSKTEAFF. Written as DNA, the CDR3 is TGTGCCAGCAGTGAACAGGGGAGTAAGACTGAAGCTTTCTTT. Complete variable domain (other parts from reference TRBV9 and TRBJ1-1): DSGVTQTPKHLITATGQRVTLRCSPRSGDLSVYWYQQSLDQGLQFLIQYYNGEERAKGNILERFSAQQFPDLHSELNLSSLELGDSALYFCASSEQGSKTEAFFGQGTRLTVV.

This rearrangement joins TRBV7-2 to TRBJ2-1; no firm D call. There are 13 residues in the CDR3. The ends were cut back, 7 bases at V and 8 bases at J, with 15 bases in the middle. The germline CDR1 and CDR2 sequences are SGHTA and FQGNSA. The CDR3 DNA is TGTGCCAGCACCCCAGGATTGTACGATGAGCAGTTCTTC. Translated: CASTPGLYDEQFF.

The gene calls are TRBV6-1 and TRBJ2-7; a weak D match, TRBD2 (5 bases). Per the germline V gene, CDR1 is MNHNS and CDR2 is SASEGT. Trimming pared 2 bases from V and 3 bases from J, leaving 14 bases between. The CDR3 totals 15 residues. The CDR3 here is CASSEWLAISYEQYF. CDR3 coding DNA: TGTGCCAGCAGTGAATGGTTAGCGATTAGCTACGAGCAGTACTTC.

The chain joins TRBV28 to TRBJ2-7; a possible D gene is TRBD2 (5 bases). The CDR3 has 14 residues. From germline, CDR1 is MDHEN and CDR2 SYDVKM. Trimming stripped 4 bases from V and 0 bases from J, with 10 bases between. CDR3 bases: TGTGCCAGCAGTTCCCCGGGGAGCTCCTACGAGCAGTACTTC. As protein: CASSSPGSSYEQYF.

DNA of the CDR3: TGTGCCATAGGACAGGGAAACACTGAAGCTTTCTTT. Its translation is CAIGQGNTEAFF. The J gene is TRBJ1-1, the V gene TRBV5-4; TRBD1 matches 8 bases. In germline, CDR1 is SGHNT, CDR2 YYREEE (reference sequence). The CDR3 is 12 amino acids. V lost 9 bases, J lost 2 bases, and 3 bases stayed unmatched. Full variable domain (missing parts from reference TRBV5-4 and TRBJ1-1): ETGVTQSPTHLIKTRGQQVTLRCSSQSGHNTVSWYQQALGQGPQFIFQYYREEENGRGNFPPRFSGLQFPNYSSELNVNALELDDSALYLCAIGQGNTEAFFGQGTRLTVV.

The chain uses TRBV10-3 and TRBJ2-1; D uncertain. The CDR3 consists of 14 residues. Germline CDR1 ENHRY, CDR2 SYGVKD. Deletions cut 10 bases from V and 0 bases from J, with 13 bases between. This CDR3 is CATRTESSYNEQFF. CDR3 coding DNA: TGTGCCACTAGGACGGAGAGCTCCTACAATGAGCAGTTCTTC.